This T cell receptor delta chain was captured in a study of Vδ1+ human thymocytes. Regarding the study as a whole: Bulk repertoire data may be misinterpreted because of unexpected Vdelta2 sequences. Around 20% of thymic delta-chain sequences were Vdelta2, with few Vdelta3, unlike blood Vdelta1+ controls. In the thymus, TRG and TRD repertoires looked highly polyclonal with Gaussian CDR3 lengths.

The germline V gene has CDR1 TSWWSYY and CDR2 QGS. V lost 5 bases and J lost 8, with 24 bases in between. The CDR3 covers 16 residues. RNA was extracted from the cells and then reverse transcribed. The CDR3 regions were amplified by multiplex PCR from V-gene primers to a constant-region primer. TCRdb used CATT to re-call clones from the multiplex PCR reads. The sample includes 70,000 or so delta-chain clones, roughly a third of them seen just once. Thymocytes were sorted as CD3+ TCRVdelta1+ TCRVdelta2- after alphabeta T cell depletion. Note on this clone: Its target is unknown.

Source material: Vdelta1+ gamma-delta thymocytes from the thymus. This sample's subset: FACS-sorted CD3+ TCRalphabeta- TCRVdelta1+ TCRVdelta2- thymocytes. This sequence was found in a boy under two years old who had congenital heart surgery. The chain uses TRDV1 and TRDJ1, with TRDD2 as a possible D gene (6 bases). The CDR3 bases are TGTGCTCTTGGGAAAAACCCGATTCGGCCTTCCCTCAAACTCATCTTT. It translates to CALGKNPIRPSLKLIF.